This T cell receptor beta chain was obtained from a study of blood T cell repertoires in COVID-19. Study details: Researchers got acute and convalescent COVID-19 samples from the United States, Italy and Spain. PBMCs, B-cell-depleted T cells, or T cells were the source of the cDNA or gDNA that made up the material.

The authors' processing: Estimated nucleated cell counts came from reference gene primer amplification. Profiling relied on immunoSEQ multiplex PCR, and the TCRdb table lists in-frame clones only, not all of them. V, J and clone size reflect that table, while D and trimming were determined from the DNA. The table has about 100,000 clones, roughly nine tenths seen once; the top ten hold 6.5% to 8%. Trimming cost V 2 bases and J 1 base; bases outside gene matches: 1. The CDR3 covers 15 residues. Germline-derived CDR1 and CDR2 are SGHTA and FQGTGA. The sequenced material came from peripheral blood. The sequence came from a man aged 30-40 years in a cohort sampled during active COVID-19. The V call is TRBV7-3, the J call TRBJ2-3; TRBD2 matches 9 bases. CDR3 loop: CASSLLAGGTDTQYF. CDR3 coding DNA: TGTGCCAGCAGCTTATTAGCGGGGGGCACAGATACGCAGTATTTT.